Listed below are T cell receptor beta chains from one sample, sequenced in a study of CD8 T cells in ankylosing spondylitis. TCRdb used MiXCR to reprocess the 5' RACE reads, holding one entry per CDR3 protein. The sample carries 330,000 or so distinct CDR3 sequences, 6.5% to 10% recorded once. Sequences were obtained from blood, either unsorted or a sorted T cell fraction (not recorded which). The receptor source for this set is a male donor with ankylosing spondylitis. Both conserved end residues are part of each CDR3. Each record gives: V gene, J gene, CDR3 protein.

TRBV10-1,TRBJ2-1,CASSESSGSSYNEQFF
TRBV6-1,TRBJ1-6,CASSIGQGNSPLHF
TRBV12-3/TRBV12-4,TRBJ1-1,CASSPAGGHHTEAFF
TRBV7-3,TRBJ2-3,CASSPRGLAGSDTQYF
TRBV27,TRBJ1-6,CASRRGQGGSSPLHF
TRBV12-3/TRBV12-4,TRBJ2-4,CASSPPSRTSGTSDIQYF
TRBV15,TRBJ1-5,CATSRGMGGYSNQPQHF
TRBV28,TRBJ1-1,CASTTQDPNTEAFF
TRBV9,TRBJ2-1,CASSAVPSFTSGSRQFF
TRBV6-5,TRBJ2-1,CASSRQGREQFF
TRBV28,TRBJ2-2,CAGGGGSTGELFF
TRBV11-2,TRBJ1-1,CASSPARSRSAFF
TRBV5-1,TRBJ2-1,CASSLLGYNEQFF
TRBV20-1,TRBJ1-6,CSARVPGQGQILHF
TRBV5-1,TRBJ2-7,CASSLAEAPSGGTYEQYF
TRBV11-3,TRBJ2-5,CASSLVSEGSETQYF
TRBV28,TRBJ2-2,CASREIEELFF
TRBV10-3,TRBJ2-5,CAISILAGGQETQYF
TRBV28,TRBJ1-3,CASTLGQAGNTIYF
TRBV29-1,TRBJ2-7,CSVQGPGLDLREQYF
TRBV3-1,TRBJ1-5,CATSHSRKTRGDGNQPQHF
TRBV29-1,TRBJ2-7,CSVGGGASYEQYF
TRBV20-1,TRBJ2-1,CSAGGALLNEQFF
TRBV6-5,TRBJ1-6,CASSYLGGSSYNSPLHF
TRBV28,TRBJ1-5,CASSSIPEGHDQPQHF
TRBV4-1,TRBJ2-1,CASSPGLAENNEQFF
TRBV7-6,TRBJ2-3,CASSFLVGGDTQYF
TRBV19,TRBJ1-5,CATQEGQGLYSNQPQHF
TRBV6-1,TRBJ2-1,CASSERAGRAYNEQFF
TRBV20-1,TRBJ2-1,CSAPRSTSSYNEQFF
TRBV28,TRBJ2-5,CASSTGVPETQYF
TRBV29-1,TRBJ2-7,CSVAFREDTYEQYF
TRBV20-1,TRBJ2-4,CSAQSGRINIQYF
TRBV10-3,TRBJ1-1,CAISDAGMNTEAFF
TRBV20-1,TRBJ2-5,CSAREGGGRALNWETQYF
TRBV6-2/TRBV6-3,TRBJ2-7,CASSYSPGLRGEQYF
TRBV5-1,TRBJ2-3,CASSESGPSTDTQYF
TRBV6-1,TRBJ2-7,CASTHRLGYEQYF
TRBV28,TRBJ1-2,CASIRSGDGYTF
TRBV20-1,TRBJ2-2,CSAPKAPGNTGELFF
TRBV25-1,TRBJ2-3,CASSLLAGIPDTQYF
TRBV9,TRBJ2-7,CASSGTSGSAYEQYF
TRBV18,TRBJ2-2,CASSPSKSTGELFF
TRBV6-5,TRBJ2-2,CASTFSGELFF
TRBV6-1,TRBJ2-3,CASSRRELAAWPSTDTQYF
TRBV7-2,TRBJ2-2,CASRDRDANTGELFF
TRBV29-1,TRBJ1-4,CSVREGATNEKLFF
TRBV9,TRBJ2-1,CASSVGLAPFHEQFF